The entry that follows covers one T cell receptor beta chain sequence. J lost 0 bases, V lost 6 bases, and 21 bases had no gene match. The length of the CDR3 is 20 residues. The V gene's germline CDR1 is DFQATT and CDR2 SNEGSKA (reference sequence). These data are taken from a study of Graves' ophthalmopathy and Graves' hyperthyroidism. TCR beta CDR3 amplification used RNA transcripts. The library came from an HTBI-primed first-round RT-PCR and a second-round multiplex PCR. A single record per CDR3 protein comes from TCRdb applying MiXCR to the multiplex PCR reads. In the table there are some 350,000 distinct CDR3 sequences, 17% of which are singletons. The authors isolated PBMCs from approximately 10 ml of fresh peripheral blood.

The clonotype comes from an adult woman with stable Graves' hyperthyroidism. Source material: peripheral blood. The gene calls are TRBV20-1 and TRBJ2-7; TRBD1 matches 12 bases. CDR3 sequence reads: CSALFFRDRGLVGSSYEQYF. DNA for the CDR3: TGCAGTGCCCTATTCTTCCGGGACAGGGGGCTGGTAGGAAGCTCCTACGAGCAGTACTTC.